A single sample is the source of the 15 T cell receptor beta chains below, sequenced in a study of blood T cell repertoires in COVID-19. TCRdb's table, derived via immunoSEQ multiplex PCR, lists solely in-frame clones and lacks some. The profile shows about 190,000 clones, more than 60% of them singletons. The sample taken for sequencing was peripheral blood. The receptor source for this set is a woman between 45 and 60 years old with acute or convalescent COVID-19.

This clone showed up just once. The CDR3 nucleotides are TGCAGTGCTAGTCGCCTCAGCGGGGGGGTATGGGATACGCAGTATTTT. Its translation: CSASRLSGGVWDTQYF. The V call is TRBV20-1, the J call TRBJ2-3; 10 bases fit TRBD2. V lost 3 bases to trimming and J lost 6 bases; unmatched junction nucleotides: 12. The CDR3 totals 16 residues. Germline values: CDR1 DFQATT, CDR2 SNEGSKA (reference sequence).

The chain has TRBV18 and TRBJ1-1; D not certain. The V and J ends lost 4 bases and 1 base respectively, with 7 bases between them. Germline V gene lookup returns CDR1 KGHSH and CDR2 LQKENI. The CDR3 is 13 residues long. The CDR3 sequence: CASSQHENTEAFF. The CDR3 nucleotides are TGTGCCAGCTCACAACACGAGAACACTGAAGCTTTCTTT.

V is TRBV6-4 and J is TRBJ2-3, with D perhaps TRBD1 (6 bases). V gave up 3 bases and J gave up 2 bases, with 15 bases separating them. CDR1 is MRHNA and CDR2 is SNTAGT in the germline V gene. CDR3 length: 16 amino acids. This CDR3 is CASSEVGRTATDTQYF. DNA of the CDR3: TGTGCCAGCAGTGAAGTTGGGCGGACAGCCACAGATACGCAGTATTTT.

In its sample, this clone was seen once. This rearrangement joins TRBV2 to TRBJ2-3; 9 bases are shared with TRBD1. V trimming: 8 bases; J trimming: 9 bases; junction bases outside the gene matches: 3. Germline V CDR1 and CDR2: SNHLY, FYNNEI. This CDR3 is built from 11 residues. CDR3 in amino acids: CASGGTGTQYF. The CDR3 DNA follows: TGTGCCAGCGGGGGGACAGGGACGCAGTATTTT.

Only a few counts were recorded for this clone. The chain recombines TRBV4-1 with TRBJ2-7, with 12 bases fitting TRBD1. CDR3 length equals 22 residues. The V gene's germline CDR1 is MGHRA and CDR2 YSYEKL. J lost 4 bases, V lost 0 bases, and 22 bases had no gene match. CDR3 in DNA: TGCGCCAGCAGCCAAGATTATGGGGGGACAGGGGGCACCAACCCAGGAGTTTACGAGCAGTACTTC. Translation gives CASSQDYGGTGGTNPGVYEQYF.

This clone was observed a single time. The CDR3: CASSLGRGFNEKLFF. CDR3 DNA sequence: TGTGCCAGCAGCTTAGGCAGAGGTTTTAATGAAAAACTGTTTTTT. The chain is built from TRBV13 and TRBJ1-4; D gene uncertain. Germline assignment: CDR1 PRHDT and CDR2 FYEKMQ (reference sequence). V shed 0 bases and J shed 4 bases, with 9 bases lying between them. The CDR3 extends over 15 amino acids.

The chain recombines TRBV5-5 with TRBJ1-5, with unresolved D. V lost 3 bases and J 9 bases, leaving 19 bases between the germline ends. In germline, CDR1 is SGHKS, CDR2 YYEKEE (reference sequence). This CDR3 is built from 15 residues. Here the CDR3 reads CASSYNTARSGPQHF. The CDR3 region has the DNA TGTGCCAGCAGCTATAACACGGCCAGGTCAGGGCCCCAGCATTTT. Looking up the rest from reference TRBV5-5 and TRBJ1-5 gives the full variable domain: DAGVTQSPTHLIKTRGQQVTLRCSPISGHKSVSWYQQVLGQGPQFIFQYYEKEERGRGNFPDRFSARQFPNYSSELNVNALLLGDSALYLCASSYNTARSGPQHFGDGTRLSIL.

In nucleotides, the CDR3 is TGTGCCAGCAGTTTATACGAGGGCGGGGAGCTGTTTTTT. Its translation is CASSLYEGGELFF. The chain employs TRBV27 and TRBJ2-2; the D gene is possibly TRBD2 (5 bases). Germline V gene sequence: CDR1 MNHEY, CDR2 SMNVEV (reference sequence). V was clipped by 1 base and J by 7 bases, with 7 bases between them. This CDR3 is built from 13 residues.

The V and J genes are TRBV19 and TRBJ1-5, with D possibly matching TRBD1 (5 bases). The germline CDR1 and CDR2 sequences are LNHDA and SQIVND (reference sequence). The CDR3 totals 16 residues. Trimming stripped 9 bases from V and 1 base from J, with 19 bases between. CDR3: CASSKGSQGSNQPQHF. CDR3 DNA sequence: TGTGCCAGCTCCAAGGGGTCCCAAGGGAGCAATCAGCCCCAGCATTTT.

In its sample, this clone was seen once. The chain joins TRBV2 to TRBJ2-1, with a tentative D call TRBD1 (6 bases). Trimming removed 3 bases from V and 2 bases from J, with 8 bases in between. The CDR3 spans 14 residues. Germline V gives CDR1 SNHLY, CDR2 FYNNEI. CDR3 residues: CASSEPGAYNEQFF. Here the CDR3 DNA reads TGTGCCAGCAGTGAGCCAGGGGCCTACAATGAGCAGTTCTTC.

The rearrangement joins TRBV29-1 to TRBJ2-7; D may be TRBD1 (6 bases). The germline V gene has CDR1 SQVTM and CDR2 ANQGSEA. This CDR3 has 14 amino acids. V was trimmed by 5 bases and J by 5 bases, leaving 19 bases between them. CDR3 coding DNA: TGCAGCGTTCCTCTACAGGGTTATGGGAACGAGCAGTACTTC. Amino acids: CSVPLQGYGNEQYF.

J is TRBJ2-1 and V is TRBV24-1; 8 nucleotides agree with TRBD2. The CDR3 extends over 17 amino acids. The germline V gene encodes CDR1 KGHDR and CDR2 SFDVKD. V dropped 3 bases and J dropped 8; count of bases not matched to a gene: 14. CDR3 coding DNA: TGTGCCACCAGTGATCCCTCCGGGACTAGTCCCGTTTATGAGCAGTTCTTC. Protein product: CATSDPSGTSPVYEQFF.

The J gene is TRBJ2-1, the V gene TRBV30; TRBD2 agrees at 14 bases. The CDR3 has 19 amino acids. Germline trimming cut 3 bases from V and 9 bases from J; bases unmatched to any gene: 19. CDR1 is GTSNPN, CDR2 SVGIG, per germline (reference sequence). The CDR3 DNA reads TGTGCCTGGAGCCCGACCTACTTAAGACTAGCGGGAGGGCGGAGTGAGCAGTTCTTC. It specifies CAWSPTYLRLAGGRSEQFF.

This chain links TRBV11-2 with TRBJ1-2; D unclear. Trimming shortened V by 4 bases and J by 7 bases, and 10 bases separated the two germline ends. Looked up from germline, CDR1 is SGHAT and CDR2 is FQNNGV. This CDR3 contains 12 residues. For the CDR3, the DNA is TGTGCCAGCAGCTCCAACCCGGGTGGCTACACCTTC. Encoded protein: CASSSNPGGYTF.

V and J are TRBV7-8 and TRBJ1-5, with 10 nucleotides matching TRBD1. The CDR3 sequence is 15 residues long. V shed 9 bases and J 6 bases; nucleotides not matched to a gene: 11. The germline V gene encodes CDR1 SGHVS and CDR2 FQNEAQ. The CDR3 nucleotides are TGTGCCAGTGGGAGTGGACAGGGGGAAGCTCAGCCCCAGCATTTT. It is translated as CASGSGQGEAQPQHF.